This T cell receptor beta chain was documented in a study of blood T cell repertoires in COVID-19. A single count supports this clone. TCRdb's table, derived via immunoSEQ multiplex PCR, lists solely in-frame clones and lacks some. The sample lists under 300,000 clones, 70% to 90% occurring once. Germline assignment: CDR1 SGHTA and CDR2 FQGNSA. This CDR3 region has 15 residues. Trimming left V 1 base short and J 2 bases short, with 9 bases between. The sample taken for sequencing was PBMCs or T cells enriched from blood (not recorded which). This receptor was identified in an older woman in a cohort exposed to, infected with or recovered from COVID-19 (not recorded which). The rearrangement uses TRBV7-2 and TRBJ1-5; D is unclear. CDR3 bases: TGTGCCAGCAGCTTAGGTCCAGAAGGCAATCAGCCCCAGCATTTT. Amino acids: CASSLGPEGNQPQHF.